The clone carrying this T cell receptor beta chain was seen repeatedly, ten times or more. Its antigen is as yet unknown. This specimen comes from a study of early T cells in non-severe SARS-CoV-2 infection. Unique molecular identifier tags were affixed to discrete cDNA molecules. A single record per CDR3 protein comes from TCRdb applying MiXCR to the 5' RACE reads. Among 48,000 or so distinct CDR3 sequences listed, approximately 13% were seen once. Findings and limits, study-wide: Reliance on VDJdb matching favored anti-spike CD8 responses; private and CD4 specificities were missed.

V was shortened by 2 bases and J by 0 bases, with 17 bases between the two germline ends. This CDR3 has 17 amino acids. Germline CDR1 is SEHNR and CDR2 is FQNEAQ (reference sequence). The sequenced material came from whole blood. This chain joins TRBV7-9 and TRBJ2-7; D not resolved. This receptor was identified in an adult who was a healthcare worker with PCR-confirmed SARS-CoV-2 infection or an uninfected control (not recorded which). Here the CDR3 DNA reads TGTGCCAGCAGCTTAATGTCGTACGTGGGATCCTCCTACGAGCAGTACTTC. This encodes CASSLMSYVGSSYEQYF.